This T cell receptor (beta chain) was found in a study of blood T cell repertoires in COVID-19. The overall study: Sites in the United States, Italy and Spain provided acute and convalescent COVID-19 samples. T cells, B-cell-depleted T cells, or PBMCs provided the cDNA or gDNA that served as material.

This table comes from immunoSEQ multiplex PCR, and its TCRdb copy is limited to in-frame clones, with some not included. The table records around 130,000 clones, roughly 83% of them present only once. V trimming: 10 bases; J trimming: 1 base; junction bases outside the gene matches: 10. CDR1 MNHEY and CDR2 SVGAGI come from the germline V gene. The CDR3 covers 14 residues. The TCR originated in a man between 60 and 75 years old with acute or convalescent COVID-19. V gene TRBV6-5 combines with J gene TRBJ2-7; TRBD1 aligns across 7 bases. Material for sequencing was peripheral blood. As DNA, the CDR3 is TGTGCCACGCTGGGACAGACTTTTTCCTACGAGCAGTACTTC. This gives the protein CATLGQTFSYEQYF.